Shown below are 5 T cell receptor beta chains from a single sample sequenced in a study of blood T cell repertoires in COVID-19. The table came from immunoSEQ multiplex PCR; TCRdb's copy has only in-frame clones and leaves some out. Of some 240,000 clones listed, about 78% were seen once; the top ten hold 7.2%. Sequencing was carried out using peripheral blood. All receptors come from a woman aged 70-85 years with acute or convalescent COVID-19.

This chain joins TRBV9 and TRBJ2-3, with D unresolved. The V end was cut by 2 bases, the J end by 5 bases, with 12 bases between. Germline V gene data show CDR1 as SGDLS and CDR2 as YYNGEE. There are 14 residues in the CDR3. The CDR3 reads CASSVTPTGDTQYF. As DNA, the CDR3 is TGTGCCAGCAGCGTGACGCCGACTGGAGATACGCAGTATTTT.

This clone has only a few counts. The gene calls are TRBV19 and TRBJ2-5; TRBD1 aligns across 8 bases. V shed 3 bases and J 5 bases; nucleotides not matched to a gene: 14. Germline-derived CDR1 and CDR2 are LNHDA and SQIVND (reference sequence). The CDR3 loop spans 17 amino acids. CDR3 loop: CASSMPGDAGGTETQYF. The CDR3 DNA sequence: TGTGCCAGTAGTATGCCGGGCGATGCAGGGGGCACTGAGACCCAGTACTTC.

The CDR3 spells CASSPTPGQGYEQFF. CDR3 nucleotide sequence: TGCGCCAGCAGCCCTACTCCGGGACAGGGTTATGAGCAGTTCTTC. This chain connects TRBV4-1 to TRBJ2-1; 9 nucleotides align to TRBD1. The germline V gene has CDR1 MGHRA and CDR2 YSYEKL. J lost 8 bases, V lost 4 bases, and 9 bases had no gene match. The CDR3 extends over 15 amino acids.

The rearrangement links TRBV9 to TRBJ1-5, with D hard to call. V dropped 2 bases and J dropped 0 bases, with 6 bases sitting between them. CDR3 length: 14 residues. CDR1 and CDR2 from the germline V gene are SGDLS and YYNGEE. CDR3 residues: CASSVGYSNQPQHF. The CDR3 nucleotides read TGTGCCAGCAGCGTGGGCTATAGCAATCAGCCCCAGCATTTT. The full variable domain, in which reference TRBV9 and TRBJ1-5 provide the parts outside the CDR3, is DSGVTQTPKHLITATGQRVTLRCSPRSGDLSVYWYQQSLDQGLQFLIQYYNGEERAKGNILERFSAQQFPDLHSELNLSSLELGDSALYFCASSVGYSNQPQHFGDGTRLSIL.

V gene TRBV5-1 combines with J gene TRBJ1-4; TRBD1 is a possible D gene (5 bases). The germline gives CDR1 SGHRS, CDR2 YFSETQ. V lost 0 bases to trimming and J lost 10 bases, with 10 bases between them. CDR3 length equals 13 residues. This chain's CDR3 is CASSLVQGGKLFF. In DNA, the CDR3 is TGCGCCAGCAGCTTGGTTCAGGGAGGAAAACTGTTTTTT.